The present T cell receptor beta chain was sequenced within a study of OX40 agonist ivuxolimab in advanced cancers. The data were produced by immunoSEQ multiplex PCR, yet TCRdb's version contains in-frame clones alone and is incomplete. The sample carries some 59,000 clones, about 90% recorded once. CDR1 and CDR2 from the germline V gene are SGDLS and YYNGEE. V dropped 0 bases and J dropped 7; count of bases not matched to a gene: 10. This CDR3 has 16 amino acids. This chain uses TRBV9 with TRBJ2-1; 7 bases fit TRBD2. The source was CD4+ or CD8+ T cells sorted from blood, collected in a trial of the OX40 agonist ivuxolimab. This receptor was identified in an adult with an advanced solid tumor such as melanoma, head and neck, liver or kidney cancer. The CDR3 loop reads CASSVGEGLGGNEQFF. Here the CDR3 DNA reads TGTGCCAGCAGCGTAGGGGAAGGACTAGGTGGTAATGAGCAGTTCTTC.